This T cell receptor beta chain appears in the sequencing data of a study of T cells in tumors after PD-1 blockade. Study-level information: Excluded were patients with checkpoint blockade, immunosuppressants, or radiotherapy or other anti-cancer therapy within 4 weeks. Mean per blood sample: roughly 100,000 templates (about 24,000-257,772), about 37,000 unique clonotypes.

Sequencing used immunoSEQ multiplex PCR; TCRdb keeps in-frame clones, though not all of them. Of roughly 48,000 clones detected, over 70% appear once; the ten largest clones hold just over 4%. Trimming left V 1 base short and J 4 bases short, with 2 bases between. CDR3 length equals 11 residues. Looked up from germline, CDR1 is SGHDT and CDR2 is YYEEEE. Sample: PBMCs, taken before anti-PD-1 treatment. The sequence was collected from a human donor with basal cell carcinoma. The chain combines TRBV5-6 with TRBJ2-5, with D unresolved. The CDR3 DNA reads as TGTGCCAGCAGCTTGAGAGAGACCCAGTACTTC. It yields the protein CASSLRETQYF.